This T cell receptor beta chain comes out of a study of shared clonotypes between healthy human individuals. CDR3 length: 18 amino acids. Germline CDR1 MGHRA, CDR2 YSYEKL. The ends were cut back, 3 bases at V and 0 bases at J, with 15 bases in the middle. There were only Caucasian adults among the donors, and all lived in Nashville, Tennessee. General observations from the study: A handful of donors had around 5% of their naive CD4 clonotypes in common.

Generated by immunoSEQ multiplex PCR, the TCRdb table keeps only in-frame clones and is missing some. The table shows nearly 750,000 clones, with 55% to 80% occurring only once. Remarks on this clone: The antigen is not known.

This chain links TRBV4-1 with TRBJ2-6, with D unresolved. The sequence came from a woman aged 25 to 45 in good health. Sequenced input: memory CD4+ T cells sorted from blood. Subset described: CD45RA-negative fraction. The CDR3: CASSQAADGSSGANVLTF. CDR3 coding DNA: TGCGCCAGCAGCCAGGCCGCTGACGGCAGCTCTGGGGCCAACGTCCTGACTTTC.